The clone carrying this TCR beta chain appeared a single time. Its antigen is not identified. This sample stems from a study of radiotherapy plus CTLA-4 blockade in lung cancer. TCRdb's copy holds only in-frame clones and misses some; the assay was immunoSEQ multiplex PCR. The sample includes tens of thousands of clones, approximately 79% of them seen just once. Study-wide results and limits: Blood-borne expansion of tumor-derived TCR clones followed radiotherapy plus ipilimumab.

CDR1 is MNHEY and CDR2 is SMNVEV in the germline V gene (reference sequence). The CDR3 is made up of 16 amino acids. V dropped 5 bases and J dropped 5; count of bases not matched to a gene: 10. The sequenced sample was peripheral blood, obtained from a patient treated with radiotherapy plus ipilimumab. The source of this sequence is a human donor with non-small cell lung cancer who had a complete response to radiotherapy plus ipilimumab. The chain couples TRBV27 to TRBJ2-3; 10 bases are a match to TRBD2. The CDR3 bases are TGTGCCAGCAGTCCCCTCCCTAGCGGGAGAGTAGATACGCAGTATTTT. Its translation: CASSPLPSGRVDTQYF.